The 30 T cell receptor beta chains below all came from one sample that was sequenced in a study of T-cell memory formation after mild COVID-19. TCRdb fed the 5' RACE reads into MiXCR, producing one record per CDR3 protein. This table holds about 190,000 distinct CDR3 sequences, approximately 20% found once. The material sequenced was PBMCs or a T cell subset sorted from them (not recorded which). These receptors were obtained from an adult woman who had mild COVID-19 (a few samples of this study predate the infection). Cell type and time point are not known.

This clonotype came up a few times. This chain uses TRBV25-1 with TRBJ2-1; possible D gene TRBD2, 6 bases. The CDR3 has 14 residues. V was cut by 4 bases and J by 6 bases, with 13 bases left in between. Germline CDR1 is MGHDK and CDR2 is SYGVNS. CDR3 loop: CASSVPGALNEQFF. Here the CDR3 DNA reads TGTGCCAGCAGTGTGCCGGGAGCTCTCAATGAGCAGTTCTTC.

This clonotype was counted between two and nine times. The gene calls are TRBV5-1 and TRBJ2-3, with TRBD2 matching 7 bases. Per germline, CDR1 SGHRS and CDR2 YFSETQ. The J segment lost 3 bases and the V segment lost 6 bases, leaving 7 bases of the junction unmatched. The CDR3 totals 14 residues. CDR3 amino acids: CASTLSGGTDTQYF. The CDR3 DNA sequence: TGCGCCAGCACTCTCTCCGGGGGGACAGATACGCAGTATTTT.

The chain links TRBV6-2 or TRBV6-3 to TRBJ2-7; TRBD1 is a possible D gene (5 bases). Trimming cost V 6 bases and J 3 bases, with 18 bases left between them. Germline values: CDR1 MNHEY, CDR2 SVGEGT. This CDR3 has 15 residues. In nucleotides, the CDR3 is TGTGCCAGCAGCCAGCCCCCCGGACACTACTACGAGCAGTACTTC. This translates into CASSQPPGHYYEQYF.

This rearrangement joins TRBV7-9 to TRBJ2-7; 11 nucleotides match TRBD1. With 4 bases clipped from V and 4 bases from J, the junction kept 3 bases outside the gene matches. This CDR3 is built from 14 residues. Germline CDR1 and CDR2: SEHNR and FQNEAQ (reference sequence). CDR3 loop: CASSSRDRGYEQYF. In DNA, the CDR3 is TGTGCCAGCAGCTCCCGGGACAGGGGGTACGAGCAGTACTTC.

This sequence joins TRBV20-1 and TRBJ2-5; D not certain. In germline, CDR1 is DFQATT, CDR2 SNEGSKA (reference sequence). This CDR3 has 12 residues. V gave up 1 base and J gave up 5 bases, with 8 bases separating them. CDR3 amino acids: CSARGGNETQYF. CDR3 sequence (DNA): TGCAGTGCTAGAGGAGGAAATGAGACCCAGTACTTC.

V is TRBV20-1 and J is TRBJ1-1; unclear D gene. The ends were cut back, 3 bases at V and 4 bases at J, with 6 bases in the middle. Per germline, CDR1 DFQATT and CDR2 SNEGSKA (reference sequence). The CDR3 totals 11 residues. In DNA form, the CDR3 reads TGCAGTGCTAGTCGACCCACTGAAGCTTTCTTT. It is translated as CSASRPTEAFF.

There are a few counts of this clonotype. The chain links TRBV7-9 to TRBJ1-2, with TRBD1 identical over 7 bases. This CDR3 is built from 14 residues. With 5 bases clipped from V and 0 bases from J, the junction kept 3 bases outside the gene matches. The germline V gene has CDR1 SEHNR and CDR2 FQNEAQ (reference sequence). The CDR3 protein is CASSIQGANYGYTF. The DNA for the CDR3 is TGTGCCAGCAGCATTCAGGGGGCTAACTATGGCTACACCTTC.

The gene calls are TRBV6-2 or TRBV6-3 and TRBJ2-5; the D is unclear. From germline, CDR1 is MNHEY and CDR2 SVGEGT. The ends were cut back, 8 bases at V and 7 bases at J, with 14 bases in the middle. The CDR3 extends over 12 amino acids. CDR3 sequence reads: CASSLGRRTQYF. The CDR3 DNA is TGTGCCAGCTCCTTAGGAAGACGGACCCAGTACTTC.

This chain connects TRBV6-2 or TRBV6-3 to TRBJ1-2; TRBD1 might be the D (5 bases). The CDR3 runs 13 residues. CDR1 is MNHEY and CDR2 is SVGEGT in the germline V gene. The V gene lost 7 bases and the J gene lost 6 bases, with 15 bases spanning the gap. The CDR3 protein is CASTPEWGNGYTF. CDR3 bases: TGTGCCAGCACCCCTGAGTGGGGGAATGGCTACACCTTC.

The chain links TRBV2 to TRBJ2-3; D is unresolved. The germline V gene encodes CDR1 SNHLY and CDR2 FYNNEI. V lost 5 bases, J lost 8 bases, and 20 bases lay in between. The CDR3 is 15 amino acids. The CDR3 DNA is TGTGCCAGCAGTTCAAGACCCCTGAATGTCGGTACGCAGTATTTT. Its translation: CASSSRPLNVGTQYF.

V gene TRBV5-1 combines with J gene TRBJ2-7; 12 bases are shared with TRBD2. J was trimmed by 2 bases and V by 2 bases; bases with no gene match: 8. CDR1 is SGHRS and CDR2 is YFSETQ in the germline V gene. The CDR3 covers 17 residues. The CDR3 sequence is CASSFKRTSGTPYEQYF. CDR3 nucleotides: TGCGCCAGCAGCTTCAAAAGGACTAGCGGGACCCCCTACGAGCAGTACTTC. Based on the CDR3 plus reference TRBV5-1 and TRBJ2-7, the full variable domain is KAGVTQTPRYLIKTRGQQVTLSCSPISGHRSVSWYQQTPGQGLQFLFEYFSETQRNKGNFPGRFSGRQFSNSRSEMNVSTLELGDSALYLCASSFKRTSGTPYEQYFGPGTRLTVT.

DNA for the CDR3: TGTGCCAGCAGTTCCAAAGGGACAGGGAAAGAGACCCAGTACTTC. Protein: CASSSKGTGKETQYF. J is TRBJ2-5 and V is TRBV12-3 or TRBV12-4; 9 bases are a match to TRBD1. V was clipped by 4 bases and J by 3 bases; unmatched bases: 6. This CDR3 has 15 residues.

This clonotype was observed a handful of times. CDR3 amino acids: CASSSGQGSLYGYTF. In nucleotides, the CDR3 is TGTGCCAGCAGCTCCGGACAGGGTAGTCTCTATGGCTACACCTTC. This chain uses TRBV7-9 with TRBJ1-2, with 8 bases fitting TRBD1. After removal of 4 bases from V and 4 bases from J, the junction contained 8 bases not matched to a gene. Per germline, CDR1 SEHNR and CDR2 FQNEAQ (reference sequence). The CDR3 covers 15 residues.

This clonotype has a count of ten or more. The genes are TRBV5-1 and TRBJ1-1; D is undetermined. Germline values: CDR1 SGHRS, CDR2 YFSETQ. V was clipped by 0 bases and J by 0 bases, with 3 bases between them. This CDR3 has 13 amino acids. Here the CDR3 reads CASSLGVNTEAFF. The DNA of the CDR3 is TGCGCCAGCAGCTTGGGAGTGAACACTGAAGCTTTCTTT.

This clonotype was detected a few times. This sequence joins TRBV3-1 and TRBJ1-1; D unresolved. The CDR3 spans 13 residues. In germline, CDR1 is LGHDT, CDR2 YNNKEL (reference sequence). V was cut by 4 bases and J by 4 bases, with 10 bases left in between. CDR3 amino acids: CASSRRESTEAFF. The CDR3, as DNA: TGTGCCAGCAGCCGCCGTGAGAGCACTGAAGCTTTCTTT. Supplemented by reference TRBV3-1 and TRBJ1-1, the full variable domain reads DTAVSQTPKYLVTQMGNDKSIKCEQNLGHDTMYWYKQDSKKFLKIMFSYNNKELIINETVPNRFSPKSPDKAHLNLHINSLELGDSAVYFCASSRRESTEAFFGQGTRLTVV.

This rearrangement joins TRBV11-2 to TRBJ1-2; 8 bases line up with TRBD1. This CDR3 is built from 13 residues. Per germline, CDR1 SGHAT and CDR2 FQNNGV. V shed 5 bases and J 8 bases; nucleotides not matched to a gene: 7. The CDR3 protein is CASSPRQGTGYTF. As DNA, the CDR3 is TGTGCCAGCAGCCCCCGACAGGGGACCGGCTACACCTTC.

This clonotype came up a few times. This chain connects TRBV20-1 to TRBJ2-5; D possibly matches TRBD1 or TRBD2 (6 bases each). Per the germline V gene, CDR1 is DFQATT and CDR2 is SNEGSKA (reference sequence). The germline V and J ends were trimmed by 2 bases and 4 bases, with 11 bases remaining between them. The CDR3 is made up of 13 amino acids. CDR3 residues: CSARLGGGETQYF. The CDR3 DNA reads TGCAGTGCTAGACTCGGGGGCGGAGAGACCCAGTACTTC.

The CDR3 sequence is CSARDQGVDQPQHF. For the CDR3, the DNA is TGCAGTGCTAGAGATCAGGGAGTCGATCAGCCCCAGCATTTT. The rearrangement joins TRBV20-1 to TRBJ1-5; perhaps TRBD1 as D (5 bases). V dropped 0 bases and J dropped 5 bases, with 11 bases sitting between them. Germline V gene sequence: CDR1 DFQATT, CDR2 SNEGSKA (reference sequence). The CDR3 has 14 residues.

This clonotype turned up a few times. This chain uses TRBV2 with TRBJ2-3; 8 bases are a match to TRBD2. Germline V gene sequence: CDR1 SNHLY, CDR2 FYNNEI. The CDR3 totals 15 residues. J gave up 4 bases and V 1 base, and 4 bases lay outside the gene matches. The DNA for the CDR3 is TGTGCCAGCAGTGAAGAGGCGGGAGGTGCAGATACGCAGTATTTT. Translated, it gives CASSEEAGGADTQYF.

The CDR3 here is CASSLTGRTGEAFF. For the CDR3, the DNA is TGTGCCAGCAGCTTAACGGGCCGGACAGGGGAAGCTTTCTTT. This chain joins TRBV7-2 and TRBJ1-1; 8 bases are shared with TRBD1. Unmatched junction bases numbered 7, after V lost 2 bases and J lost 8 bases. The CDR3 is 14 amino acids. CDR1 is SGHTA and CDR2 is FQGNSA in the germline V gene.

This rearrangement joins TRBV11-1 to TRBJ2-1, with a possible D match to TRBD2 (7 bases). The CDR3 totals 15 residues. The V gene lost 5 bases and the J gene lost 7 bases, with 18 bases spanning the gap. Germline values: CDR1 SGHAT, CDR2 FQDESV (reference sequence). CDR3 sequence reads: CASSQGQAGENEQFF. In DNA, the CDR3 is TGTGCCAGCAGCCAGGGGCAGGCGGGAGAGAATGAGCAGTTCTTC.

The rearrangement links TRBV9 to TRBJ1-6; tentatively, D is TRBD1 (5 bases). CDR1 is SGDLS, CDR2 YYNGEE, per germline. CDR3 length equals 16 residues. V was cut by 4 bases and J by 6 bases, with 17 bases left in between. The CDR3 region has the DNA TGTGCCAGCAGCCCCCGTTCCCGGCAGGGTAATTCACCCCTCCACTTT. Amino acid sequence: CASSPRSRQGNSPLHF.

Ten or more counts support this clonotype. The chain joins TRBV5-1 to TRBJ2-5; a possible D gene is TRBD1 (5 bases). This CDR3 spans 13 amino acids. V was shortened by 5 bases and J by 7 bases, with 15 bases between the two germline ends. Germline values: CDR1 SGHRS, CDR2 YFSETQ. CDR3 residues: CASRPDSHGTQYF. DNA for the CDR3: TGCGCCAGCAGGCCTGACAGCCATGGGACCCAGTACTTC.

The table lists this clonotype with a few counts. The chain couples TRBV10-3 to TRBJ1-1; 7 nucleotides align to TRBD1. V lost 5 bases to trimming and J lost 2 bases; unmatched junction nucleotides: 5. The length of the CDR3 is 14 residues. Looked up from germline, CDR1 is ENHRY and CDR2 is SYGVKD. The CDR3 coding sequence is TGTGCCATCAGTCCGGGACAGAGAAACACTGAAGCTTTCTTT. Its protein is CAISPGQRNTEAFF.

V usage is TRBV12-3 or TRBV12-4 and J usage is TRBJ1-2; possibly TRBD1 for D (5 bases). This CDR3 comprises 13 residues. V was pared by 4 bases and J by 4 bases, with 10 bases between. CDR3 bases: TGTGCCAGCAGTTCCCCGGGGGTCTATGGCTACACCTTC. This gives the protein CASSSPGVYGYTF.

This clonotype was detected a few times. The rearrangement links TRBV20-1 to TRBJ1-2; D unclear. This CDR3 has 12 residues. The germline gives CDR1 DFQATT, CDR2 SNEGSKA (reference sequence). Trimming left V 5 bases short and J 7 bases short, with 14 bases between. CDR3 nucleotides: TGCAGTGCTCCTCCCACCCCTACTGGCTACACCTTC. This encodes CSAPPTPTGYTF.

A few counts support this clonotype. This CDR3 is CASRPGQYTGELFF. The CDR3 coding sequence is TGCGCCAGCAGGCCGGGACAGTACACCGGGGAGCTGTTTTTT. The V and J genes are TRBV5-1 and TRBJ2-2; 7 nucleotides match TRBD1. The CDR3 is 14 residues long. The junction had 4 bases not matched to a gene; V was cut back by 5 bases and J by 3 bases. The germline V gene has CDR1 SGHRS and CDR2 YFSETQ.

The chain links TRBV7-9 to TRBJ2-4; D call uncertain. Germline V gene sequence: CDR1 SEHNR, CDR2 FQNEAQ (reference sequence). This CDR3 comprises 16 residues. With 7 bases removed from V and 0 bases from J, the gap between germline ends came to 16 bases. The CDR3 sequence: CASTPPEELAKNIQYF. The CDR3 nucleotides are TGTGCCAGCACCCCTCCAGAGGAACTAGCCAAAAACATTCAGTACTTC. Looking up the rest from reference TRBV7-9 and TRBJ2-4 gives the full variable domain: DTGVSQNPRHKITKRGQNVTFRCDPISEHNRLYWYRQTLGQGPEFLTYFQNEAQLEKSRLLSDRFSAERPKGSFSTLEIQRTEQGDSAMYLCASTPPEELAKNIQYFGAGTRLSVL.

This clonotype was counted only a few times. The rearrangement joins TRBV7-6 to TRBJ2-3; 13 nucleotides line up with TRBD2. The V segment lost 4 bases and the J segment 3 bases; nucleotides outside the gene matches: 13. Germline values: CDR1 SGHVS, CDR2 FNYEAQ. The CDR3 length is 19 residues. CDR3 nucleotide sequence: TGTGCCAGCAGCTACCTGGTGTGGACTAGCGGGAGTTCAACAGATACGCAGTATTTT. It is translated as CASSYLVWTSGSSTDTQYF.

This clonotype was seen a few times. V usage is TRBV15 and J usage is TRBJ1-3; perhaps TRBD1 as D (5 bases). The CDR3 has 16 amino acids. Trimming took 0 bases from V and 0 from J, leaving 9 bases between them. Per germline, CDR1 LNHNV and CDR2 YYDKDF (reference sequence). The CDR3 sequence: CATSRDRGTSGNTIYF. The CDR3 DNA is TGTGCCACCAGCAGAGATCGTGGGACCTCTGGAAACACCATATATTTT.